This T cell receptor beta chain comes out of a study of blood T cell repertoires in COVID-19. About the study: Some COVID-19 samples were acute and others convalescent; all came from the United States, Italy and Spain. PBMCs, B-cell-depleted T cells, or T cells provided the cDNA or gDNA that made up the material.

Measured with immunoSEQ multiplex PCR; TCRdb has only the in-frame clones, and not every one. The sample holds roughly 140,000 clones, 85% to 90% seen once. There are 12 residues in the CDR3. Germline V gives CDR1 SGHAT, CDR2 FQNNGV. The ends were cut back, 11 bases at V and 1 base at J, with 12 bases in the middle. The sequenced sample was peripheral blood. The V call is TRBV11-2, the J call TRBJ2-7; possibly TRBD1 for D (6 bases). The sequence came from a human donor in a cohort sampled during active COVID-19. CDR3 sequence reads: CAGGRESYEQYF. As DNA, the CDR3 is TGTGCCGGGGGCAGGGAGTCCTACGAGCAGTACTTC.